This TCR beta chain was sequenced in a study of control samples from healthy donors and cancer patients. Here immunoSEQ multiplex PCR was the method, and the copy in TCRdb shows in-frame clones only, minus some. The data show some 130,000 clones, with roughly 92% seen just once and around 5.4% held by the top ten. V was shortened by 9 bases and J by 3 bases, with 15 bases between the two germline ends. CDR3 length: 13 amino acids. CDR1 is SGHRS, CDR2 YFSETQ, per germline. The sequence came from a man aged 18-30 years in good health. The V gene is TRBV5-1, the J gene TRBJ1-2, with a possible D match to TRBD1 (5 bases). The sample consisted of blood. DNA of the CDR3: TGCGCCACCTCCGGAGGGGAAGACTATGGCTACACCTTC. It codes for CATSGGEDYGYTF. The full variable domain, completed using reference TRBV5-1 and TRBJ1-2, is KAGVTQTPRYLIKTRGQQVTLSCSPISGHRSVSWYQQTPGQGLQFLFEYFSETQRNKGNFPGRFSGRQFSNSRSEMNVSTLELGDSALYLCATSGGEDYGYTFGSGTRLTVV.